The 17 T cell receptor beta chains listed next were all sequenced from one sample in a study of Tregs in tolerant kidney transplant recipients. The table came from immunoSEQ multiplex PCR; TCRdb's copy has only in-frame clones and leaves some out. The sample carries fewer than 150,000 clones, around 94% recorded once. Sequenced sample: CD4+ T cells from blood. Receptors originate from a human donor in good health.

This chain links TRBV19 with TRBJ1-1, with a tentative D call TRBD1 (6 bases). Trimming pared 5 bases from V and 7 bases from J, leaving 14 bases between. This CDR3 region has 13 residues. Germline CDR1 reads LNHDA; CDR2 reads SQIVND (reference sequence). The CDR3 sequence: CASSLRQALEAFF. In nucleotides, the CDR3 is TGTGCCAGTAGTCTTCGACAGGCCCTTGAAGCTTTCTTT. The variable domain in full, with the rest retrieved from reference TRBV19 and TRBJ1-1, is DGGITQSPKYLFRKEGQNVTLSCEQNLNHDAMYWYRQDPGQGLRLIYYSQIVNDFQKGDIAEGYSVSREKKESFPLTVTSAQKNPTAFYLCASSLRQALEAFFGQGTRLTVV.

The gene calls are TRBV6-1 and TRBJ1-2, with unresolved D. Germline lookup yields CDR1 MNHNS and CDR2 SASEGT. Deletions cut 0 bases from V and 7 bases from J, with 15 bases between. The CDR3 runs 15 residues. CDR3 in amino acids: CASSEAHGRGTGYTF. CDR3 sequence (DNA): TGTGCCAGCAGTGAAGCGCACGGCCGAGGAACTGGCTACACCTTC.

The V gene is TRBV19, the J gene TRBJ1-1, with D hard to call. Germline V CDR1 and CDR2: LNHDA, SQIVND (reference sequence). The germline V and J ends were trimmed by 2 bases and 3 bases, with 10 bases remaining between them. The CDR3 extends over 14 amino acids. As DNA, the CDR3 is TGTGCCAGTAGTATATGGTTCGGGGACACTGAAGCTTTCTTT. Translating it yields CASSIWFGDTEAFF.

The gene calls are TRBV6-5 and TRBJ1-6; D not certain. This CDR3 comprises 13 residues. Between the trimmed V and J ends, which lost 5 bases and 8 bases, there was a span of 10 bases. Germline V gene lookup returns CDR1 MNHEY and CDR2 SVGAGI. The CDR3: CASSNVRDSPLHF. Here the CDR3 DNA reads TGTGCCAGCAGTAATGTTAGGGATTCACCCCTCCACTTT.

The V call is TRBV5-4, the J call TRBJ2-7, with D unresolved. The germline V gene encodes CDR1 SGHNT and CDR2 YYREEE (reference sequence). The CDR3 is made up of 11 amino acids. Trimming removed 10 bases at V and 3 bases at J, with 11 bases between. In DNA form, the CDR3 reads TGTGCCTGGAGTGGAAACTACGAGCAGTACTTC. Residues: CAWSGNYEQYF.

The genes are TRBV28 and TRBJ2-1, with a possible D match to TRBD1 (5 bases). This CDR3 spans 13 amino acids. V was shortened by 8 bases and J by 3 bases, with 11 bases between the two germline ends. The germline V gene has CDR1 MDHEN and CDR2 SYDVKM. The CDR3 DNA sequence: TGTGCCAGCTTCGCAGGGTTCTACAATGAGCAGTTCTTC. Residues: CASFAGFYNEQFF.

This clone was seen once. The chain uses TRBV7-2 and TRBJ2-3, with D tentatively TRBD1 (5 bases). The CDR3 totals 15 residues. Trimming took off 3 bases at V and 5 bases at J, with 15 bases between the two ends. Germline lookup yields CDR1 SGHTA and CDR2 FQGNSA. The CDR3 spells CASSFQRGAGDTQYF. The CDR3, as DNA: TGTGCCAGCAGCTTTCAAAGGGGCGCTGGAGATACGCAGTATTTT. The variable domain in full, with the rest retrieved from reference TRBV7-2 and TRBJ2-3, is GAGVSQSPSNKVTEKGKDVELRCDPISGHTALYWYRQSLGQGLEFLIYFQGNSAPDKSGLPSDRFSAERTGGSVSTLTIQRTQQEDSAVYLCASSFQRGAGDTQYFGPGTRLTVL.

CDR3 in amino acids: CAISESAVSSYEQYF. The CDR3 DNA is TGTGCCATCAGTGAGTCGGCGGTAAGCTCCTACGAGCAGTACTTC. This chain links TRBV10-3 with TRBJ2-7; D remains ambiguous. The germline V and J ends were trimmed by 0 bases and 0 bases, with 9 bases remaining between them. This CDR3 is 15 amino acids long. Germline assignment: CDR1 ENHRY and CDR2 SYGVKD.

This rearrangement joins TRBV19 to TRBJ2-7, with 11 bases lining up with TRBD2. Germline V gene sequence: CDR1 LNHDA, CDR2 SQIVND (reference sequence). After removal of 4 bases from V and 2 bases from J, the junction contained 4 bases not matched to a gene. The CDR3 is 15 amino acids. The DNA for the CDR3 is TGTGCCAGTAGTAAAGGGACTAGCGGAACCTACGAGCAGTACTTC. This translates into CASSKGTSGTYEQYF.

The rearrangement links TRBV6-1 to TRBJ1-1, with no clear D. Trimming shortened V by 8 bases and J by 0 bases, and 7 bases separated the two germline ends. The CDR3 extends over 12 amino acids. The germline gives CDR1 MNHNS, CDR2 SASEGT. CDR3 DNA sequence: TGTGCCAGCGGAGGTATGAACACTGAAGCTTTCTTT. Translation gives CASGGMNTEAFF.

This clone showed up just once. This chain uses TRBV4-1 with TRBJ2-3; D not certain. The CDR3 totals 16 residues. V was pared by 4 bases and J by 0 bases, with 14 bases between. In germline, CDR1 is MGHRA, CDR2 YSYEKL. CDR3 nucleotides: TGCGCCAGCAGCCTTATGGGGTACCCTAGCACAGATACGCAGTATTTT. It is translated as CASSLMGYPSTDTQYF.

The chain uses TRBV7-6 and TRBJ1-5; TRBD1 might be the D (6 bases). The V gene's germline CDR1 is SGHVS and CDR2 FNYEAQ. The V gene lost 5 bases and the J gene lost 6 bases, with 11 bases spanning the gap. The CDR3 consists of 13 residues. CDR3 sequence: CASSARGTQPQHF. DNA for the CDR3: TGTGCCAGCAGCGCCAGGGGCACTCAGCCCCAGCATTTT.

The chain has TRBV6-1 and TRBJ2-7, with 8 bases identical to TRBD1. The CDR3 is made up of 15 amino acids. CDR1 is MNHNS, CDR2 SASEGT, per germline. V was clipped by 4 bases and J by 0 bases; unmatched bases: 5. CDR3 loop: CASSAQQGGSYEQYF. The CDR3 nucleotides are TGTGCCAGCAGTGCCCAACAGGGGGGCTCCTACGAGCAGTACTTC.

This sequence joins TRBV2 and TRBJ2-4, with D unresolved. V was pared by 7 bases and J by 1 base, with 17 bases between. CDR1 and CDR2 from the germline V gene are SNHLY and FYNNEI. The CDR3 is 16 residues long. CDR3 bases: TGTGCCAGCACGGGTTGGGGATTCGTGGCCAAAAACATTCAGTACTTC. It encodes CASTGWGFVAKNIQYF. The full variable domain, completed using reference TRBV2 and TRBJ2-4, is EPEVTQTPSHQVTQMGQEVILRCVPISNHLYFYWYRQILGQKVEFLVSFYNNEISEKSEIFDDQFSVERPDGSNFTLKIRSTKLEDSAMYFCASTGWGFVAKNIQYFGAGTRLSVL.

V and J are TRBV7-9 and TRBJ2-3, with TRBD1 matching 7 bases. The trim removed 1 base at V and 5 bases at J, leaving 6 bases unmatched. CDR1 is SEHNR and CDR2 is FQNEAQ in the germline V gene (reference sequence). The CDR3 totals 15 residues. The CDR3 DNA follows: TGTGCCAGCAGCTTAGGTGAGACAGGGCGAGATACGCAGTATTTT. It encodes CASSLGETGRDTQYF.

CDR3 nucleotide sequence: TGTGCCAGCAGCCAACTTACAGCGGGAGAGACAGATACGCAGTATTTT. Protein sequence: CASSQLTAGETDTQYF. The chain combines TRBV9 with TRBJ2-3; 8 bases are a match to TRBD2. The CDR3 totals 16 residues. After removal of 4 bases from V and 3 bases from J, the junction contained 10 bases not matched to a gene. CDR1 and CDR2 (germline): SGDLS, YYNGEE.

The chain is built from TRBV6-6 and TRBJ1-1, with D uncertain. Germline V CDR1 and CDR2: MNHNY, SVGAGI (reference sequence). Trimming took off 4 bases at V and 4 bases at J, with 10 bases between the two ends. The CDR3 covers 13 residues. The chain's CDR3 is CASSSSKRTEAFF. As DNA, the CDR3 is TGTGCCAGCAGTTCAAGCAAACGCACTGAAGCTTTCTTT.